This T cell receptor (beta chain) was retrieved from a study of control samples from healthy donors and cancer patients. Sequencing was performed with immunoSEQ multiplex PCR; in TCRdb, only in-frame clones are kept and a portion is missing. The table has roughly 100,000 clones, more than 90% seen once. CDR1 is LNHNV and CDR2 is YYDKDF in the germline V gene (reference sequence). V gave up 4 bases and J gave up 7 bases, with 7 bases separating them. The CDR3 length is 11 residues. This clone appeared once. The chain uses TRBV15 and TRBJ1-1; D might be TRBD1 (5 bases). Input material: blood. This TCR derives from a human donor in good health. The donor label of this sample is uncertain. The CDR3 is CATSTGGEAFF. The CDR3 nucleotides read TGTGCCACCAGCACTGGGGGTGAAGCTTTCTTT. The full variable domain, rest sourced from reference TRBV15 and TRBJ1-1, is DAMVIQNPRYQVTQFGKPVTLSCSQTLNHNVMYWYQQKSSQAPKLLFHYYDKDFNNEADTPDNFQSRRPNTSFCFLDIRSPGLGDTAMYLCATSTGGEAFFGQGTRLTVV.